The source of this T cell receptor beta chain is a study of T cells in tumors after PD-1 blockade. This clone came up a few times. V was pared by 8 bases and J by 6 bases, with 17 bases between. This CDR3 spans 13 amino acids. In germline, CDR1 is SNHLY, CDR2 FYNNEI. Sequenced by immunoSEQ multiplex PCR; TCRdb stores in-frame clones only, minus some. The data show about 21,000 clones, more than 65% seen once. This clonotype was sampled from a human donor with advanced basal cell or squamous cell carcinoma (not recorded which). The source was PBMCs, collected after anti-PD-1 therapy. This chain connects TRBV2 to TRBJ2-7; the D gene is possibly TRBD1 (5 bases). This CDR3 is CASSWGRQAEQYF. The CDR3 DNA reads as TGTGCCAGCTCTTGGGGCAGGCAGGCCGAGCAGTACTTC.